Following are 2 T cell receptor beta chains from one sample sequenced in a study of beta chain features in type 1 diabetes. The study, taken as a whole, reports: All four CD4+ subsets of Type 1 diabetes patients contained TCRB CDR3s that were moderately but significantly shorter.

Reverse transcribing all isolated RNA meant expressed TCRB transcripts were sequenced. Measured with immunoSEQ multiplex PCR; TCRdb has only the in-frame clones, and not every one. The sample holds fewer than 350,000 clones, about 15% seen once. These receptors have no known antigen. The sequenced sample consisted of naive CD4+ T cells from blood. Receptors were obtained from a man between 18 and 29 years old with type 1 diabetes.

This clone occurred a few times. This sequence joins TRBV7-6 and TRBJ2-3; TRBD2 agrees at 9 bases. This CDR3 is 18 amino acids long. Germline trimming cut 1 base from V and 6 bases from J; bases unmatched to any gene: 14. In germline, CDR1 is SGHVS, CDR2 FNYEAQ. For the CDR3, the DNA is TGTGCCAGCAGCTTAGGCCGCGTTAGGAGCGGGAGGAAGGATACGCAGTATTTT. Its protein is CASSLGRVRSGRKDTQYF.

J is TRBJ1-6 and V is TRBV11-2; maybe TRBD1 (6 bases). The V gene lost 6 bases and the J gene lost 8 bases, with 11 bases spanning the gap. The CDR3 has 13 amino acids. In germline, CDR1 is SGHAT, CDR2 FQNNGV. The CDR3 coding sequence is TGTGCCAGCAGATTGGACAGACATTCACCCCTCCACTTT. Translated, it gives CASRLDRHSPLHF.